The clone carrying this T cell receptor (beta chain) was seen at least ten times. The data belong to a study of T-cell reconstitution after alpha-beta-depleted transplantation in children. TCRbeta library construction was performed incorporating unique molecular identifiers. From the PCR reads, TCRdb called clonotypes with MiXCR, one entry per CDR3 protein. The top ten clones hold approximately 4.2% of a sample with about 360,000 distinct CDR3 sequences, more than 10% of them seen once. The germline V gene encodes CDR1 SGHKS and CDR2 YYEKEE (reference sequence). This CDR3 region has 14 residues. V dropped 4 bases and J dropped 4 bases, with 11 bases sitting between them.

This receptor was taken from a human donor who donated a stem cell graft to a child with Fanconi anemia. Sequenced material: PBMCs, taken from the stem cell graft. The V and J genes are TRBV5-5 and TRBJ1-4; D not resolved. The CDR3 DNA reads as TGTGCCAGCAGCCTCCGGGATCTTAATGAAAAACTGTTTTTT. Its protein product is CASSLRDLNEKLFF.